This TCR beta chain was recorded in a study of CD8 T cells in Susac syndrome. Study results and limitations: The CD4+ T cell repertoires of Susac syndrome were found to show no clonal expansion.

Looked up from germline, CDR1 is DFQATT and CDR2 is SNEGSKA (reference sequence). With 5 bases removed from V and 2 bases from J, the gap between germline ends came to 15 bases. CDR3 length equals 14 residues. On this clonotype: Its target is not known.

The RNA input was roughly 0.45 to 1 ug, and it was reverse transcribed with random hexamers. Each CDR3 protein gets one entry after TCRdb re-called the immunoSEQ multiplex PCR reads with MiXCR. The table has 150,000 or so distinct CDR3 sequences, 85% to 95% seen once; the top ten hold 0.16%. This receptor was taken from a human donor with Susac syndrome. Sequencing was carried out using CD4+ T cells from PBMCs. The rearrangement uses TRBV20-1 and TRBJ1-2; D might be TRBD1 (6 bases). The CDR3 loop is CSADLQRGNYGYTF. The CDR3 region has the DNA TGCAGTGCTGACCTACAAAGGGGGAACTATGGCTACACCTTC.